This TCR beta chain stems from a study of tumor-infiltrating lymphocytes in primary liver carcinoma. Study at large: Patients, male and female, were 30 to 69 years old. Per sample, productive TCRbeta reads numbered roughly 3.65 to 7.5 million, similar across tissue types. Whole-study results and caveats: Without sorting, CD4+ versus CD8+ T cell repertoires were not compared.

Blood RNA was derived from unsorted whole blood, and germline DNA was extracted too. TCR beta cDNA came from 400 to 500 ng total RNA, primed with a constant-region primer. Nested multiplex PCR, run for three rounds with slightly modified ARM-PCR, yielded TCR beta libraries. TRBV1-TRBV30 forward primers paired with a C-beta reverse primer drove the first two PCR rounds, about 9 cycles each. Each CDR3 protein is one row after TCRdb ran MiXCR on the multiplex PCR reads. Here the sample spans about 350,000 distinct CDR3 sequences, 65% being singletons. Turning to this clonotype: Its matching antigen is unknown.

The CDR3 runs to 16 residues. Germline V gene sequence: CDR1 SGHDN, CDR2 FVKESK. V was trimmed by 2 bases and J by 1 base, leaving 13 bases between them. The chain joins TRBV14 to TRBJ2-3; weak D call: TRBD2 (5 bases). The sequenced sample consisted of peripheral blood. This TCR came from a man aged 35-49 years with primary liver carcinoma and hepatitis B virus infection. The CDR3: CASSQPFRGRTDTQYF. CDR3 nucleotide sequence: TGTGCCAGCAGCCAACCCTTTAGAGGGCGCACAGATACGCAGTATTTT.